Listed here is a single T cell receptor (beta chain). Its antigen is unknown. The CDR3 extends over 14 amino acids. Per the germline V gene, CDR1 is SEHNR and CDR2 is FQNEAQ (reference sequence). V gave up 4 bases and J gave up 4 bases, with 13 bases separating them. General study findings and limits: Tumor Tregs overlapped most with tumor, then blood, naive CD4+ cells.

Each CDR3 protein is one row after TCRdb ran MiXCR on the 5' RACE reads. The table has approximately 29,000 distinct CDR3 sequences, approximately 24% seen once; the top ten hold around 3.9%. Sequences were obtained from naive CD4+ T cells sorted from a lymph node. Subset meaning: naive CD4+ T cells, CD4+CD45RA+CD25-. This chain connects TRBV7-9 to TRBJ1-1; D remains ambiguous. The receptor comes from a female donor with breast cancer. CDR3 sequence (DNA): TGTGCCAGCAGCTCCCAGAACACGGCCACTGAAGCTTTCTTT. Translating gives CASSSQNTATEAFF.